A single T cell receptor beta chain is shown here with its context. Its target is not known. The data originate from a study of T cell responses to AZD1222 COVID-19 vaccine. Broader study findings: Seropositive status at baseline applied to only 6 or 7 AZD1222 recipients. Spike-specific TCR depth and breadth grew after two AZD1222 doses. The peak T cell response came first, and repertoires were sampled only after it.

Assay used: immunoSEQ multiplex PCR; TCRdb lists only in-frame clones, some missing. Of 100,000 to 150,000 clones in the sample, 88% are singletons; the top ten hold around 20%. Source: peripheral blood, taken on day 0 of MenACWY control vaccination. The clonotype comes from an adult in good health.

DNA for the CDR3: TGTGCCAGCAGCGACGGACTTAATGAAAAACTGTTTTTT. This codes for CASSDGLNEKLFF. This chain uses TRBV9 with TRBJ1-4; no clear D gene. V was trimmed by 3 bases and J by 4 bases, leaving 7 bases between them. Germline V gene lookup returns CDR1 SGDLS and CDR2 YYNGEE. The CDR3 has 13 residues.